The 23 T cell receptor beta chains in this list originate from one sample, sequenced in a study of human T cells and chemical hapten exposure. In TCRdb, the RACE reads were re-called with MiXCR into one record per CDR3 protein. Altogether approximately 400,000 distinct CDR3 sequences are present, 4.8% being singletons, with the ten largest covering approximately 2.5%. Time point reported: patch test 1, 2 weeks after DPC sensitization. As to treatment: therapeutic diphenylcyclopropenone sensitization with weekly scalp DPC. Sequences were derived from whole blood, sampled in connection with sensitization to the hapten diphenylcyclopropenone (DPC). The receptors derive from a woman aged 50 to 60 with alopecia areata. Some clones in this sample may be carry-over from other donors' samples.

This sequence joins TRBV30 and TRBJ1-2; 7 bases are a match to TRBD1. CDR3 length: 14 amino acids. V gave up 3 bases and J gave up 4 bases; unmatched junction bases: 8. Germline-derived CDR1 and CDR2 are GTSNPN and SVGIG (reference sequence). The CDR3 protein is CAWRATGVLYGYTF. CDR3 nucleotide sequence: TGTGCCTGGAGGGCTACAGGGGTCCTCTATGGCTACACCTTC.

As DNA, the CDR3 is TGTGCCACCAGCAGAGGGGCAGGAAAGACTTACAATGAGCAGTTCTTC. Amino acid sequence: CATSRGAGKTYNEQFF. The chain links TRBV15 to TRBJ2-1; D not resolved. Germline lookup yields CDR1 LNHNV and CDR2 YYDKDF (reference sequence). The length of the CDR3 is 16 residues. V gave up 1 base and J gave up 4 bases, with 14 bases separating them.

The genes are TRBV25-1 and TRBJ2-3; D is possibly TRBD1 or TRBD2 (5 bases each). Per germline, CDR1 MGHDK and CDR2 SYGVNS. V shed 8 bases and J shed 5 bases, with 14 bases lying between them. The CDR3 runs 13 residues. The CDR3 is CASRPGDLDTQYF. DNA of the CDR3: TGTGCCAGCCGACCTGGGGACCTAGATACGCAGTATTTT. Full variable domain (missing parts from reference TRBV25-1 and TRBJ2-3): EADIYQTPRYLVIGTGKKITLECSQTMGHDKMYWYQQDPGMELHLIHYSYGVNSTEKGDLSSESTVSRIRTEHFPLTLESARPSHTSQYLCASRPGDLDTQYFGPGTRLTVL.

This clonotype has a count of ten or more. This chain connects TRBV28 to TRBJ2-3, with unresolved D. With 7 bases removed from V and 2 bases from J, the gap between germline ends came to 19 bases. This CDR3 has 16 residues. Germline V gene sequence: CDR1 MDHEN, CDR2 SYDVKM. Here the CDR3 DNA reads TGTGCCAGCAAACCCTTTGTAGGCGGAGTCACAGATACGCAGTATTTT. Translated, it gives CASKPFVGGVTDTQYF.

CDR3 amino acids: CSASSNNEQFF. The CDR3 region has the DNA TGCAGTGCTAGTTCTAACAATGAGCAGTTCTTC. The chain has TRBV20-1 and TRBJ2-1; the D is unclear. Trimming shortened V by 3 bases and J by 5 bases, and 5 bases separated the two germline ends. The CDR3 contains 11 residues. Germline V CDR1 and CDR2: DFQATT, SNEGSKA (reference sequence).

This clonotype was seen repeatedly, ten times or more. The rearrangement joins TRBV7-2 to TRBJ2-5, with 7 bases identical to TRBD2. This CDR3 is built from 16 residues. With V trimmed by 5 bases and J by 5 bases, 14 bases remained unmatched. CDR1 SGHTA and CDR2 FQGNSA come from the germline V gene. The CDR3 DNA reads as TGTGCCAGCAGCCAAACACTACTGGGACTATCCGAGACCCAGTACTTC. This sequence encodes CASSQTLLGLSETQYF.

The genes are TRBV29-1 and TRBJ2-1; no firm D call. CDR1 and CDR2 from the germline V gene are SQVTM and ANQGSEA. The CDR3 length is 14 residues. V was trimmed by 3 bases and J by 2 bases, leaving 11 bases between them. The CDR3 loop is CSVDSQVTYNEQFF. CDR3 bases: TGCAGCGTTGACTCGCAGGTAACCTACAATGAGCAGTTCTTC.

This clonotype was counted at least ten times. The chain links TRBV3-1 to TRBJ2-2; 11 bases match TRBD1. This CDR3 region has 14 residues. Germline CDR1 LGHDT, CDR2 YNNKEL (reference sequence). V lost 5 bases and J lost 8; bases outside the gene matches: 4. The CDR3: CASSGQGALGELFF. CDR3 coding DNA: TGTGCCAGCAGCGGACAGGGGGCGCTTGGGGAGCTGTTTTTT. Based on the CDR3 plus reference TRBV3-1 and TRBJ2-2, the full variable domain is DTAVSQTPKYLVTQMGNDKSIKCEQNLGHDTMYWYKQDSKKFLKIMFSYNNKELIINETVPNRFSPKSPDKAHLNLHINSLELGDSAVYFCASSGQGALGELFFGEGSRLTVL.

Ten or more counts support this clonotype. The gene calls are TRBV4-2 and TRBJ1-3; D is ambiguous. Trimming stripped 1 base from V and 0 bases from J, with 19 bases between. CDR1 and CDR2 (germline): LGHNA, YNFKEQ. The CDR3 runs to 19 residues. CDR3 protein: CASSQATKEGFRSGNTIYF. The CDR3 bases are TGTGCCAGCAGCCAAGCTACAAAAGAGGGATTTCGCTCTGGAAACACCATATATTTT.

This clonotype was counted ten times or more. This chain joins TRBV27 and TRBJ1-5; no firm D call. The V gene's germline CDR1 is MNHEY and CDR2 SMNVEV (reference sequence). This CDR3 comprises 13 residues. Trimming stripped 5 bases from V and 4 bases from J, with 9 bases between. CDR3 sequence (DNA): TGTGCCAGCAGTACCAGAACGAATCAGCCCCAGCATTTT. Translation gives CASSTRTNQPQHF.

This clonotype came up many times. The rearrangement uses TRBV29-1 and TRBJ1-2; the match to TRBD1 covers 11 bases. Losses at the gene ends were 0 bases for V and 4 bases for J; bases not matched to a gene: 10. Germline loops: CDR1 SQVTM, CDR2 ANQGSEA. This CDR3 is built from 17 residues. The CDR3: CSVEDPKDRGRVYGYTF. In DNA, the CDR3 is TGCAGCGTTGAAGACCCCAAGGACAGGGGGCGTGTCTATGGCTACACCTTC.

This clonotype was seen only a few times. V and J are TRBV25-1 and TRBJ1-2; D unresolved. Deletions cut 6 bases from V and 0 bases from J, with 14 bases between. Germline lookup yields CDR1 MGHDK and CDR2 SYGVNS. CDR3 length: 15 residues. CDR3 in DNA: TGTGCCAGCAGAGAAGGAGGAGGAGCTAACTATGGCTACACCTTC. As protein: CASREGGGANYGYTF.

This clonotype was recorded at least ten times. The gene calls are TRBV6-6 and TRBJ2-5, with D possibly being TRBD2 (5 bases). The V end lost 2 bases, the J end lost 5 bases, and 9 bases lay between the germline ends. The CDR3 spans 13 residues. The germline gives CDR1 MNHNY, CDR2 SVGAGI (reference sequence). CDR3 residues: CASSYPRRETQYF. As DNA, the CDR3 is TGTGCCAGCAGTTACCCCAGGAGGGAGACCCAGTACTTC.

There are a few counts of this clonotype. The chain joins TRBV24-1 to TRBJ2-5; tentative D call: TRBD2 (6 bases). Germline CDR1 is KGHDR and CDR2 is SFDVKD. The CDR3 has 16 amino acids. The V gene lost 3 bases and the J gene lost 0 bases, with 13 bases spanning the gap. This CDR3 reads CATSDPREANQETQYF. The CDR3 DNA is TGTGCCACCAGTGATCCGCGGGAAGCAAACCAAGAGACCCAGTACTTC.

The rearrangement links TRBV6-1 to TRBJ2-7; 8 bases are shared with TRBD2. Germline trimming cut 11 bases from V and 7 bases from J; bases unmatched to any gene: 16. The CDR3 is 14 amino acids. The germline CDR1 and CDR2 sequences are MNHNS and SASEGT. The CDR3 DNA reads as TGTGCCTCTATTATGGGACTAGGGGGATTGGAGCAGTACTTC. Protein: CASIMGLGGLEQYF.

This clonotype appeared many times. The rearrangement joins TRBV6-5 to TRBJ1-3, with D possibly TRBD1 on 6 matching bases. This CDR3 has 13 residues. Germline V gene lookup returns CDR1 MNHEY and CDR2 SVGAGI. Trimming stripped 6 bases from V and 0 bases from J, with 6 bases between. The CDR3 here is CASRDSSGNTIYF. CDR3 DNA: TGTGCCAGCAGGGACAGCTCTGGAAACACCATATATTTT.

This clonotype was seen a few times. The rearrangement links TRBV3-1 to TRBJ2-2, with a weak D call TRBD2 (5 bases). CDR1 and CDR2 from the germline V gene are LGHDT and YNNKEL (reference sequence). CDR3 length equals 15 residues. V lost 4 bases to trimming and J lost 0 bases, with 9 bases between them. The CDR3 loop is CASSPRTSNTGELFF. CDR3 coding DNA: TGTGCCAGCAGCCCTCGGACTTCGAACACCGGGGAGCTGTTTTTT.

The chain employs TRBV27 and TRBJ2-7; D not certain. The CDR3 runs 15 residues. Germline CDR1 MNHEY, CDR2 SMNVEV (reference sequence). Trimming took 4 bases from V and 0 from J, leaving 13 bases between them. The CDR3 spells CASSSPERSSYEQYF. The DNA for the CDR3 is TGTGCCAGCAGTTCTCCGGAGAGGAGCTCCTACGAGCAGTACTTC.

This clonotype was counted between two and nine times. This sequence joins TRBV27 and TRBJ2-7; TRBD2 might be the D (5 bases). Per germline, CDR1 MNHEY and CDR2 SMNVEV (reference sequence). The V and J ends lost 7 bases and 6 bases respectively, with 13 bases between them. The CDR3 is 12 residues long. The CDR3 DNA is TGTGCCAGCACCTCGAGGGCTGGCGAGCAGTACTTC. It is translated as CASTSRAGEQYF.

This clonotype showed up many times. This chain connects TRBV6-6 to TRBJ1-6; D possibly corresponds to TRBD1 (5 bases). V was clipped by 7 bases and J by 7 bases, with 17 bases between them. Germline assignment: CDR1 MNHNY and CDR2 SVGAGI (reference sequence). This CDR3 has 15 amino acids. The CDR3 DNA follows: TGTGCCAGCAACTACGAGGGGAATTCGAATTCACCCCTCCACTTT. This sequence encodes CASNYEGNSNSPLHF.

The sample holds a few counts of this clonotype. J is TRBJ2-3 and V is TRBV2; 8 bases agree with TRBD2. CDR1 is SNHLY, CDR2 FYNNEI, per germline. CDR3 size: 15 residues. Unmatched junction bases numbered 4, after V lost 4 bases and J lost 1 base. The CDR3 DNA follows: TGTGCCAGCAGTGTTGTACTAGCGGGCACAGATACGCAGTATTTT. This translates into CASSVVLAGTDTQYF. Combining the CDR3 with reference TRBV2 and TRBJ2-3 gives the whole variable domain EPEVTQTPSHQVTQMGQEVILRCVPISNHLYFYWYRQILGQKVEFLVSFYNNEISEKSEIFDDQFSVERPDGSNFTLKIRSTKLEDSAMYFCASSVVLAGTDTQYFGPGTRLTVL.

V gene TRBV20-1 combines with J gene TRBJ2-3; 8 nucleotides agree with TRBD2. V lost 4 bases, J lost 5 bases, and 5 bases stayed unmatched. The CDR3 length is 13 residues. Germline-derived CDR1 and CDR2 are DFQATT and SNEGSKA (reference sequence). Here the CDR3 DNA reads TGCAGTGCTACCCCGGGAGGGGTAGATACGCAGTATTTT. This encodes CSATPGGVDTQYF.

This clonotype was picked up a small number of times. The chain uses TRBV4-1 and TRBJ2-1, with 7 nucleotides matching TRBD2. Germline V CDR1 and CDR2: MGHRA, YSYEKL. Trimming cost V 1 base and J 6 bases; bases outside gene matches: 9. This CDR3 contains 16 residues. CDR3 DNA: TGCGCCAGCAGCCAAGTGGAGACTAGCAGCTCCAATGAGCAGTTCTTC. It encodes CASSQVETSSSNEQFF.